One T cell receptor (beta chain) is described in this entry. This clone was seen a handful of times. The clone's antigen remains unknown. Base-call qualities are not available, and no considerably larger clone is one nucleotide away. The data are from a study of radiotherapy plus CTLA-4 blockade in lung cancer (dated by TCRdb to between 2018 and 2020). As for the study more broadly: Objective responses occurred in roughly a sixth of enrolled patients, and around 30% achieved disease control. Points the paper makes about the study in general: After treatment with radiotherapy and ipilimumab, TCR clones that originated in tumors expanded in peripheral blood. Early dynamic changes in blood T cell clones, together with increased serum interferon-beta after radiation, were reported as the strongest predictors of response.

In this study, focal radiation therapy paired with CTLA-4 blockade (ipilimumab) was tested in patients who had chemo-refractory metastatic non-small-cell lung cancer. In the germline V gene, CDR1 corresponds to MNHEY and CDR2 to SVGAGI. Including the terminal cysteine and phenylalanine, the CDR3 comprises 15 residues. The sequence is cut down to CDR3 DNA, 45 bases in frame from base 1. V and J are truncated by 1 base and 4 bases respectively, leaving an intervening sequence of 13 bases. Libraries were constructed by the immunoSEQ multiplex PCR assay. Imported from immuneACCESS, the table was reduced by TCRdb to in-frame sequences with V and J called. These copies leave out some clones; in studies compared against another copy, an unresolved V gene accounts for under half, and the cause of the remainder is not known. This sample holds more than 40,000 clones; approximately 67% were observed only once. 20% to 25% of the sample is held by the ten biggest clonotypes.

The specimen was peripheral blood, collected from a patient treated with radiotherapy plus ipilimumab. The chain joins TRBV6-5 to TRBJ1-1, with the D gene not confidently named. The sequence came from a human donor with non-small cell lung cancer who had a partial response to radiotherapy plus ipilimumab. The bases are TGTGCCAGCAGTTACTTACAAGGAGTTGCCACTGAAGCTTTCTTT. This yields the protein CASSYLQGVATEAFF.